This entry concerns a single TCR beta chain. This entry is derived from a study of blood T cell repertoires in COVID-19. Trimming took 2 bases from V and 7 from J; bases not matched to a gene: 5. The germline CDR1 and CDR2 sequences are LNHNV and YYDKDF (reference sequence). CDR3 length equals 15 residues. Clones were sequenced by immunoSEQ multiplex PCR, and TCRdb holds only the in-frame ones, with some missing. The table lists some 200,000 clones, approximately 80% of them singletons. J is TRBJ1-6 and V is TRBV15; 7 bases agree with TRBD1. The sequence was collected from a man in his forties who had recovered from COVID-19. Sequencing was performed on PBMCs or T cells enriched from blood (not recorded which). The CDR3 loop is CATSRTPGQNSPLHF. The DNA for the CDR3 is TGTGCCACCAGCAGAACCCCGGGACAGAATTCACCCCTCCACTTT.